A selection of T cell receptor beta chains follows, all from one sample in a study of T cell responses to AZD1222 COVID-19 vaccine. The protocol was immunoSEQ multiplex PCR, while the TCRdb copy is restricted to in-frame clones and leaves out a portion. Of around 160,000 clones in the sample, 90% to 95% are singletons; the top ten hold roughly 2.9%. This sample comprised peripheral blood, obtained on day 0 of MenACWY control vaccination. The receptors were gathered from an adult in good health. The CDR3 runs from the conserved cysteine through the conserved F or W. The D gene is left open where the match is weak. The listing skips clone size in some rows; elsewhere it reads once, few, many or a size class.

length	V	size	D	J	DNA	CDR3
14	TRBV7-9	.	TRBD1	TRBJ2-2	TGTGCCAGCAGCTCCGGACAGGGCGGAGGGGAGCTGTTTTTT	CASSSGQGGGELFF
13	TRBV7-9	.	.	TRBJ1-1	TGTGCCAGCAGCGCGGACAGTAACACTGAAGCTTTCTTT	CASSADSNTEAFF
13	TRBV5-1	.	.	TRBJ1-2	TGCGCCAGCAGTCTAGGGTCCCAGGTTGGCTACACCTTC	CASSLGSQVGYTF
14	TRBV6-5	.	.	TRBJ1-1	TGTGCCAGCAGTATCGGTGGACCGAACACTGAAGCTTTCTTT	CASSIGGPNTEAFF
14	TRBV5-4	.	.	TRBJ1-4	TGTGCCAGCAGCTTGGGGGGGTTTGGGGAAAAACTGTTTTTT	CASSLGGFGEKLFF
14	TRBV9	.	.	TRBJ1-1	TGTGCCAGCAGCGTAGTGGACGGGAACACTGAAGCTTTCTTT	CASSVVDGNTEAFF
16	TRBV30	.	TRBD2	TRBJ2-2	TGTGCCTGGAGTGTGAGGCGGGGGGCGAACACCGGGGAGCTGTTTTTT	CAWSVRRGANTGELFF
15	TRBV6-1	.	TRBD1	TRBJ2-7	TGTGCCAGCAGTGAAGAAGCAGGGGGAACCTACGAGCAGTACTTC	CASSEEAGGTYEQYF
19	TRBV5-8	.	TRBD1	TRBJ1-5	TGTGCCAGCAGCTTGCGCTCAGGGGGCATAAGATATAGCAATCAGCCCCAGCATTTT	CASSLRSGGIRYSNQPQHF
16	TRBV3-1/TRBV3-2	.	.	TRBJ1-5	TGTGCCAGGAGAAATTCAAGCGGGGCAAGGGATCAGCCCCAGCATTTT	CARRNSSGARDQPQHF
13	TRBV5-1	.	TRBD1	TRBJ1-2	TGCGCCAGCAGGGTAACAGGGGGTGGTGGCTACACCTTC	CASRVTGGGGYTF
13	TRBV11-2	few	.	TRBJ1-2	TGTGCCAGCAGCTTCAGGGTGGCTGATGGCTACACCTTC	CASSFRVADGYTF
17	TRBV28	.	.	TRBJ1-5	TGTGCCAGCAGTTTATCTGCCAGTAAAGGCGGCAATCAGCCCCAGCATTTT	CASSLSASKGGNQPQHF
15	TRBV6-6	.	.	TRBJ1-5	TGTGCCAGCAGTTCTGCGGTGGGGGGCAATCAGCCCCAGCATTTT	CASSSAVGGNQPQHF
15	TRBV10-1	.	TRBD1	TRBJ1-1	TGCGCCAGCAGTGATCGGACAGGAGTGAACACTGAAGCTTTCTTT	CASSDRTGVNTEAFF